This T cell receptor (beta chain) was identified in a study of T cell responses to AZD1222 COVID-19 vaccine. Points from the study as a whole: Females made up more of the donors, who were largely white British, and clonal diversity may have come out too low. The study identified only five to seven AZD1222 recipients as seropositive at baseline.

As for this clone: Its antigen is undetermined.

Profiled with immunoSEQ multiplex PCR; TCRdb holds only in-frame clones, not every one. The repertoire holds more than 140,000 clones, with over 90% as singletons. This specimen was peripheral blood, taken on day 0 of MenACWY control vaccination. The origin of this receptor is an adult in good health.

The CDR3 spells CASSQEASLNSPLHF. The CDR3 DNA reads TGCGCCAGCAGCCAAGAGGCCAGCCTTAATTCACCCCTCCACTTT. V and J are TRBV4-3 and TRBJ1-6; D is unresolved. This CDR3 region has 15 residues. Germline CDR1 reads LGHNA; CDR2 reads YSLEER. V dropped 0 bases and J dropped 6 bases, with 9 bases sitting between them.